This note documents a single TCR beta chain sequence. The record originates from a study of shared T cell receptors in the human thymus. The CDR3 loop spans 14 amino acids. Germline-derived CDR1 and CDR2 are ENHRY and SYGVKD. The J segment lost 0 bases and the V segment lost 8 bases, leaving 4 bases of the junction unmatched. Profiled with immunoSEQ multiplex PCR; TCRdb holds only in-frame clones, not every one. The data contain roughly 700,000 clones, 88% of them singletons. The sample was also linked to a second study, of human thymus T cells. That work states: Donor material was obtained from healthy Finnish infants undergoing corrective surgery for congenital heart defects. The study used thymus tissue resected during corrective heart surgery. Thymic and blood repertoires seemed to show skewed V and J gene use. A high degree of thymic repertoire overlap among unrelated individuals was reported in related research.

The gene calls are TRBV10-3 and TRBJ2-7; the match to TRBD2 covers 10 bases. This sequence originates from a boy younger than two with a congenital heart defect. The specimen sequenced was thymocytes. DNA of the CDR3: TGTGCCATCCGCCCTAGCGGGAGCTCCTACGAGCAGTACTTC. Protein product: CAIRPSGSSYEQYF.